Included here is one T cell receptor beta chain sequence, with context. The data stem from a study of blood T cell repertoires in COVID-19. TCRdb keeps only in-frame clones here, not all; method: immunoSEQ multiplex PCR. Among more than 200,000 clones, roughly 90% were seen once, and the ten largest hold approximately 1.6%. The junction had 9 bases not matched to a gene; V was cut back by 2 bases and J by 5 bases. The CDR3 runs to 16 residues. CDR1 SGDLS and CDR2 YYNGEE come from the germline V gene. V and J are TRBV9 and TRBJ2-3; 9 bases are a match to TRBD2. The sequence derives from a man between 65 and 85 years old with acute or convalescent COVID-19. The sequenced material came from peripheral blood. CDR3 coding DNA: TGTGCCAGCAGCGTTACCCCAGCGGGAGGTGGAGATACGCAGTATTTT. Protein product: CASSVTPAGGGDTQYF.